A single sample is the source of the 8 T cell receptor beta chains below, sequenced in a study of shared clonotypes between healthy human individuals. This table comes from immunoSEQ multiplex PCR, and its TCRdb copy is limited to in-frame clones, with some not included. The sample comprises millions of clones, 93% of which are singletons, and about 0.41% rests with the top ten. The sample was naive CD4+ T cells from PBMCs. Subset meaning: CD45RA+ positively selected. Source of these receptors: a man between 18 and 29 years old in good health. Some clones in this sample may be carry-over from other donors' samples.

This clone appeared a single time. The CDR3 coding sequence is TGTGCCAGCTCACCACCGCTAGGTAGCGAAGATGCCAATGAGCAGTTCTTC. Protein: CASSPPLGSEDANEQFF. This sequence joins TRBV18 and TRBJ2-1; the D gene is possibly TRBD2 (5 bases). This CDR3 comprises 17 residues. Trimming took off 0 bases at V and 6 bases at J, with 18 bases between the two ends. Germline assignment: CDR1 KGHSH and CDR2 LQKENI.

J is TRBJ1-1 and V is TRBV5-1; 7 nucleotides line up with TRBD1. The CDR3 contains 15 residues. CDR1 is SGHRS, CDR2 YFSETQ, per germline. V lost 6 bases and J lost 4; bases outside the gene matches: 12. CDR3 bases: TGCGCCAGCAACCGCTGGACAGGTCATGGCACTGAAGCTTTCTTT. Protein: CASNRWTGHGTEAFF.

V usage is TRBV11-2 and J usage is TRBJ2-1, with D tentatively TRBD2 (6 bases). The CDR3 is made up of 16 amino acids. The germline V and J ends were trimmed by 4 bases and 4 bases, with 17 bases remaining between them. From germline, CDR1 is SGHAT and CDR2 FQNNGV. This chain's CDR3 is CASSSRTNRSYNEQFF. CDR3 bases: TGTGCCAGCAGCTCGCGGACTAACCGCTCGTACAATGAGCAGTTCTTC.

The rearrangement uses TRBV11-2 and TRBJ2-7; 10 bases match TRBD2. CDR3 length: 16 amino acids. With 5 bases clipped from V and 6 bases from J, the junction kept 13 bases outside the gene matches. The V gene's germline CDR1 is SGHAT and CDR2 FQNNGV. As DNA, the CDR3 is TGTGCCAGCAGCGCTTTGGGGCTAGCGGGAGTTAGCGAGCAGTACTTC. Its protein is CASSALGLAGVSEQYF. Full variable domain (missing parts from reference TRBV11-2 and TRBJ2-7): EAGVAQSPRYKIIEKRQSVAFWCNPISGHATLYWYQQILGQGPKLLIQFQNNGVVDDSQLPKDRFSAERLKGVDSTLKIQPAKLEDSAVYLCASSALGLAGVSEQYFGPGTRLTVT.

The J gene is TRBJ1-5, the V gene TRBV10-1; D ambiguous. CDR1 WNHNN and CDR2 SYGVQD come from the germline V gene (reference sequence). This CDR3 contains 14 residues. V gave up 9 bases and J gave up 0 bases, with 12 bases separating them. The CDR3 loop is CASPGGYSNQPQHF. The CDR3 bases are TGCGCCAGTCCCGGAGGATATAGCAATCAGCCCCAGCATTTT.

The chain is built from TRBV6-1 and TRBJ2-7; TRBD2 is a possible D gene (6 bases). Trimming cost V 7 bases and J 6 bases, with 13 bases left between them. The CDR3 is 12 residues long. CDR1 MNHNS and CDR2 SASEGT come from the germline V gene. CDR3 nucleotide sequence: TGTGCCAGCACCCCACTGGGGGGCGAGCAGTACTTC. Protein: CASTPLGGEQYF.

This clone was recorded once. The chain uses TRBV15 and TRBJ1-1, with a weak D call TRBD1 (5 bases). V dropped 2 bases and J dropped 5 bases, with 15 bases sitting between them. CDR3 length equals 15 residues. CDR1 is LNHNV and CDR2 is YYDKDF in the germline V gene (reference sequence). This CDR3 reads CATSRSGRRGTEAFF. CDR3 sequence (DNA): TGTGCCACCAGCAGATCCGGCCGAAGGGGAACTGAAGCTTTCTTT. Supplemented by reference TRBV15 and TRBJ1-1, the full variable domain reads DAMVIQNPRYQVTQFGKPVTLSCSQTLNHNVMYWYQQKSSQAPKLLFHYYDKDFNNEADTPDNFQSRRPNTSFCFLDIRSPGLGDTAMYLCATSRSGRRGTEAFFGQGTRLTVV.

The gene calls are TRBV7-9 and TRBJ2-7; TRBD2 matches at 14 bases. The CDR3 is 16 amino acids. With V trimmed by 3 bases and J by 2 bases, 3 bases remained unmatched. CDR1 SEHNR and CDR2 FQNEAQ come from the germline V gene (reference sequence). The CDR3 sequence is CASSFGTSGSPYEQYF. The CDR3 DNA is TGTGCCAGCAGCTTCGGGACTAGCGGGAGTCCCTACGAGCAGTACTTC.